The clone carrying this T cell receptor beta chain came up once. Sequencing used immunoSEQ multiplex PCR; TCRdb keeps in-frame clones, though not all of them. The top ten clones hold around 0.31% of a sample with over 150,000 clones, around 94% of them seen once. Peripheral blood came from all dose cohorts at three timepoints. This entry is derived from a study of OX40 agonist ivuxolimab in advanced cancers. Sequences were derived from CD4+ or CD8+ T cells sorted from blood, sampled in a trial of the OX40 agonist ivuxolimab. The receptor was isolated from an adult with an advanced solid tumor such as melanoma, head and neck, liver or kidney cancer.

The CDR3 protein is CARFPTGSSYEQYF. In DNA form, the CDR3 reads TGCGCCAGATTTCCGACAGGGAGCTCCTACGAGCAGTACTTC. This rearrangement joins TRBV5-1 to TRBJ2-7, with 7 positions matching TRBD1. This CDR3 is 14 amino acids long. After removal of 8 bases from V and 0 bases from J, the junction contained 8 bases not matched to a gene. The V gene's germline CDR1 is SGHRS and CDR2 YFSETQ.